This T cell receptor (beta chain) comes out of a study of response to subunit inactivated influenza vaccine. TCRdb reprocessed the RT-PCR reads via MiXCR and lists one record per CDR3 protein. The data show around 850,000 distinct CDR3 sequences, under 20% seen once. This clonotype has only a few counts. The CDR3 totals 15 residues. Losses at the gene ends were 6 bases for V and 2 bases for J; bases not matched to a gene: 6. The V gene is TRBV12-3 or TRBV12-4, the J gene TRBJ2-4; 8 nucleotides match TRBD2. The sample in question was PBMCs from blood, obtained about 5 days after vaccination. This clonotype was obtained from a man aged 50 to 60 who received an inactivated influenza vaccine. The CDR3 DNA is TGTGCCAGCAGCCAGCGGGAGAGAACCAAAAACATTCAGTACTTC. Translation: CASSQRERTKNIQYF.